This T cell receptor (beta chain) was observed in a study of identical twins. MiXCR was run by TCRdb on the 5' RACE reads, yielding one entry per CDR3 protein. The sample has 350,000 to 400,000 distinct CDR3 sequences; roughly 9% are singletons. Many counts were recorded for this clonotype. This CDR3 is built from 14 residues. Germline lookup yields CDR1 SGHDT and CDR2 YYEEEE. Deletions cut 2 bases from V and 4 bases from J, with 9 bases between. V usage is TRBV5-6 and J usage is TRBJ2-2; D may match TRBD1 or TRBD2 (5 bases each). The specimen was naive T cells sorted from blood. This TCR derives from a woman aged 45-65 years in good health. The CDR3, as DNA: TGTGCCAGCAGCTTTGAGGGGTTCACCGGGGAGCTGTTTTTT. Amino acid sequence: CASSFEGFTGELFF.